Only one count was recorded for the clone carrying this T cell receptor (beta chain). Its cognate antigen is unknown. The entry originates in a study of relationships among human T cell subsets. From mRNA, alpha and beta CDR3 regions were amplified using semiquantitative ARM-PCR. In ARM-PCR, communal superprimers followed tagged nested gene-specific primers for exponential amplification. Via MiXCR, TCRdb re-called the multiplex PCR reads, giving one row per CDR3 protein. Of more than 8,500 distinct CDR3 sequences detected, approximately 50% appear once; the ten largest clones hold 5.2%. Germline-derived CDR1 and CDR2 are MNHEY and SMNVEV (reference sequence). The junction had 8 bases not matched to a gene; V was cut back by 8 bases and J by 2 bases. The length of the CDR3 is 15 residues. Points from the study as a whole: Substantial CDR3 sharing among Th1, Th2 and regulatory cells suggested stochastic fate choice. Clones with over 100 reads held over 60% of CD8+ cytotoxic sequences.

From the CD45RA-negative fraction, anti-CD45RO beads picked out CD45RA-RO+ memory T cells. T cell subsets were isolated with antibody-coated magnetic beads. The sample consisted of memory T cells sorted from blood. The chain recombines TRBV27 with TRBJ1-4; 7 bases fit TRBD1. This receptor was taken from a man in his forties in good health. Here the CDR3 DNA reads TGTGCCAGCCGTCGACAGGGCCAGACTAATGAAAAACTGTTTTTT. The encoded protein is CASRRQGQTNEKLFF.